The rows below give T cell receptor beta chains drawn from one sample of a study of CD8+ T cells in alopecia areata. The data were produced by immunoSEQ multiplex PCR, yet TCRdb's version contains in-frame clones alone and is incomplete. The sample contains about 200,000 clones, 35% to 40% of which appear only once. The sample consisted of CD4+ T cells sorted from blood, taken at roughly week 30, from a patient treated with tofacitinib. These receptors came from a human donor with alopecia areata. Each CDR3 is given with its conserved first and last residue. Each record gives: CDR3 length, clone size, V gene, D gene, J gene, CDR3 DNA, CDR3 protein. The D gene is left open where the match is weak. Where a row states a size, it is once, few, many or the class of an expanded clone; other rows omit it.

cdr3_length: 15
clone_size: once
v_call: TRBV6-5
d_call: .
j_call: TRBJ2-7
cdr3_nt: TGTGCCAGCAGTTACCGCCCGGGGCAGGGCTACGAGCAGTACTTC
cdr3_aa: CASSYRPGQGYEQYF

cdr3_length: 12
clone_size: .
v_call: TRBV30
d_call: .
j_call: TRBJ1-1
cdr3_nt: TGTGCCTGGAGTGTTCTGAACACTGAAGCTTTCTTT
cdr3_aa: CAWSVLNTEAFF

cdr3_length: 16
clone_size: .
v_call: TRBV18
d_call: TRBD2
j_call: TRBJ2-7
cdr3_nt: TGTGCCAGCTCACCAGTACCTAGCGGGAGCTCCTACGAGCAGTACTTC
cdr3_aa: CASSPVPSGSSYEQYF

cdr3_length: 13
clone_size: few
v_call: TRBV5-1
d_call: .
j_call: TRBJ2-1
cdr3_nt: TGCGCCAGCAGCTCCGGAGATAACAATGAGCAGTTCTTC
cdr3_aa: CASSSGDNNEQFF

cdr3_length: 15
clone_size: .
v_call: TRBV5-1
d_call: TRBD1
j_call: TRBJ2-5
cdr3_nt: TGCGCCAGCAGCTTGTCCGACAGGGGTCAAGAGACCCAGTACTTC
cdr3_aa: CASSLSDRGQETQYF

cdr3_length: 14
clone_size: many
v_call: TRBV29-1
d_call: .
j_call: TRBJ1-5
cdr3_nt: TGCAGCGTGGCCCCGACAGTAGGTGATCAGCCCCAGCATTTT
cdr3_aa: CSVAPTVGDQPQHF

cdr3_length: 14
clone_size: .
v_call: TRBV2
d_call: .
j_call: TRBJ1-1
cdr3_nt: TGTGCCAGCAACCAGGCCAGTATGAACACTGAAGCTTTCTTT
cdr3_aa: CASNQASMNTEAFF

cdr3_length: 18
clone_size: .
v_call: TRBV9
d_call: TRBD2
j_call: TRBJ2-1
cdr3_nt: TGTGCCAGCAGCTTAGGGACTAGCGGGGGGGCCCCCTACAATGAGCAGTTCTTC
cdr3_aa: CASSLGTSGGAPYNEQFF

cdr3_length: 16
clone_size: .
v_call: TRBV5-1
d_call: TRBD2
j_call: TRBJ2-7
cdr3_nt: TGCGCCAGCAGCTTGAACCTACTAGCGGGAGGCTACGAGCAGTACTTC
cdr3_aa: CASSLNLLAGGYEQYF

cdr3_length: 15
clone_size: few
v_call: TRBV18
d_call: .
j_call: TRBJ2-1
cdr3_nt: TGTGCCAGCTCACCCGGGACTCCCATCTACAATGAGCAGTTCTTC
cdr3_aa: CASSPGTPIYNEQFF

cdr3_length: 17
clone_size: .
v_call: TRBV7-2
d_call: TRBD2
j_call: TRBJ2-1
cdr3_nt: TGTGCCAGCAGCTTTCAAGCGGGGGACAACTCCTACAATGAGCAGTTCTTC
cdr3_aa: CASSFQAGDNSYNEQFF

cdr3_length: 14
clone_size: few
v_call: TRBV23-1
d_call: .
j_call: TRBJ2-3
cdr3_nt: TGCGCCAGCTCCGACAGCGGGAGCACAGATACGCAGTATTTT
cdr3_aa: CASSDSGSTDTQYF

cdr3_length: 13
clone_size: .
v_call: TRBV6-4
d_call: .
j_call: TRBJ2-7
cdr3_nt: TGTGCCAGCAGTGTACACCCGACCTACGAGCAGTACTTC
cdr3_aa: CASSVHPTYEQYF

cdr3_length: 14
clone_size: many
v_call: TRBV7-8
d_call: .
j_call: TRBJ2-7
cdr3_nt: TGTGCCAGCAGCTTAGAAGGGGGTGGGTACGAGCAGTACTTC
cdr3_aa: CASSLEGGGYEQYF

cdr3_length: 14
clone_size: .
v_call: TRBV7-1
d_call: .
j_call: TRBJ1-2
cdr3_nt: TGCGCCAGCAGCCAAGTAGCCGGAAACTATGGCTACACCTTC
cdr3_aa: CASSQVAGNYGYTF

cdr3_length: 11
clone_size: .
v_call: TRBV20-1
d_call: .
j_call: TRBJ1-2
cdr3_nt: TGCAGTGCTAGTAGGATCTATGGCTACACCTTC
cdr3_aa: CSASRIYGYTF

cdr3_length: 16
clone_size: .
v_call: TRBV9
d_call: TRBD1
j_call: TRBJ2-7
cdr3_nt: TGTGCCAGCAGCGTAGAGGGACAGGGGATCCCCTACGAGCAGTACTTC
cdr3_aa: CASSVEGQGIPYEQYF

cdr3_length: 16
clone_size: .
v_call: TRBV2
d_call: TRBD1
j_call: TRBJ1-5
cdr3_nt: TGTGCCAGCAGTGTCGCAGGGGGTTGGAGCAATCAGCCCCAGCATTTT
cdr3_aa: CASSVAGGWSNQPQHF

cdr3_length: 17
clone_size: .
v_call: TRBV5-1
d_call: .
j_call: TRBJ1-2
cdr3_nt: TGCGCCAGCAGCCCTATTATGAACAGGGTGAGCAGCTATGGCTACACCTTC
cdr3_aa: CASSPIMNRVSSYGYTF

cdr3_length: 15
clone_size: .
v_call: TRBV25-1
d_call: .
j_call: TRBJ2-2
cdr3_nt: TGTGCCAGCAGTGAAAAGAGGGCGGGCACCGGGGAGCTGTTTTTT
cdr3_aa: CASSEKRAGTGELFF

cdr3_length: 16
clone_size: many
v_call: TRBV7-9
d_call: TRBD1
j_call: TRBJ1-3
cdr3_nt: TGTGCCAGCAGCTTAAGACTACAGGGGACTGGAAACACCATATATTTT
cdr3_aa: CASSLRLQGTGNTIYF